Below are 31 T cell receptor beta chains sequenced from a single sample in a study of blood T cells in healthy people across ages. PCR was performed a second time for roughly 6 to 12 cycles using a sample-barcoded 5' primer and a J-beta primer mix. Via MiXCR, TCRdb re-called the 5' RACE reads, giving one row per CDR3 protein. Of 500,000 to 650,000 distinct CDR3 sequences in the sample, over 25% are singletons; the top ten hold over 3.5%. The same data also went into a second study, on T cells of mothers and their children.

The sample was blood. The source is a boy younger than 10 in good health.

V usage is TRBV27 and J usage is TRBJ1-4; D gene ambiguous. V lost 6 bases and J lost 0, with 11 bases in between. This CDR3 spans 15 amino acids. Germline loops: CDR1 MNHEY, CDR2 SMNVEV (reference sequence). CDR3 loop: CASRNRQATNEKLFF. CDR3 bases: TGTGCCAGCAGGAACAGACAAGCAACTAATGAAAAACTGTTTTTT.

The rearrangement uses TRBV7-6 and TRBJ2-7; D gene ambiguous. Germline loops: CDR1 SGHVS, CDR2 FNYEAQ. Trimming left V 1 base short and J 6 bases short, with 7 bases between. This CDR3 is built from 12 residues. The CDR3 reads CASSLVYSEQYF. In DNA form, the CDR3 reads TGTGCCAGCAGCTTAGTGTATTCCGAGCAGTACTTC.

The J gene is TRBJ1-5, the V gene TRBV6-6, with TRBD1 matching 8 bases. CDR1 is MNHNY, CDR2 SVGAGI, per germline (reference sequence). This CDR3 has 15 amino acids. V shed 2 bases, J shed 6 bases, and the junction held 6 bases outside the gene matches. For the CDR3, the DNA is TGTGCCAGCAGTTACGCAGGGGGCGCGGGTCAGCCCCAGCATTTT. This codes for CASSYAGGAGQPQHF.

The rearrangement links TRBV3-1 to TRBJ1-1; D uncertain. CDR1 is LGHDT, CDR2 YNNKEL, per germline (reference sequence). V was pared by 0 bases and J by 9 bases, with 17 bases between. The CDR3 has 15 amino acids. The CDR3 loop is CASSQDLDEESQAFF. CDR3 nucleotides: TGTGCCAGCAGCCAAGATCTTGACGAGGAGAGCCAAGCTTTCTTT.

Remarks on this clonotype: Germline and junction disagree at one end, which may indicate a read error. The rearrangement uses TRBV7-8 and TRBJ2-7, with 8 positions matching TRBD1. CDR3 length: 12 amino acids. Germline V gives CDR1 SGHVS, CDR2 FQNEAQ. The CDR3 sequence: CASSLGERTGSF. CDR3 bases: TGTGCCAGCAGCTTAGGGGAGAGGACAGGGTCCTTC. The whole variable domain, filled in from reference TRBV7-8 and TRBJ2-7, reads GAGVSQSPRYKVAKRGQDVALRCDPISGHVSLFWYQQALGQGPEFLTYFQNEAQLDKSGLPSDRFFAERPEGSVSTLKIQRTQQEDSAVYLCASSLGERTGSFGPGTRLTVT.

The V and J genes are TRBV5-5 and TRBJ2-5; TRBD1 is a possible D gene (5 bases). The V gene lost 3 bases and the J gene lost 11 bases, with 17 bases spanning the gap. CDR1 and CDR2 (germline): SGHKS, YYEKEE (reference sequence). The CDR3 covers 13 residues. The CDR3, as DNA: TGTGCCAGCAGCTCCCCCAGGGTCCCTGAGCAGTACTTC. Its protein is CASSSPRVPEQYF.

This clonotype was seen a few times. V gene TRBV9 combines with J gene TRBJ2-5, with D possibly being TRBD2 (5 bases). The germline V gene has CDR1 SGDLS and CDR2 YYNGEE. V was pared by 3 bases and J by 5 bases, with 17 bases between. CDR3 size: 15 residues. CDR3 region: CASSATLSPGETQYF. The CDR3 bases are TGTGCCAGCAGCGCTACACTGTCCCCGGGGGAGACCCAGTACTTC.

The rearrangement links TRBV10-3 to TRBJ2-7; D is unclear. The germline V gene encodes CDR1 ENHRY and CDR2 SYGVKD. CDR3 length: 15 amino acids. Trimming took 2 bases from V and 1 from J, leaving 12 bases between them. Written as DNA, the CDR3 is TGTGCCATCAGTGAGGGGCTGGGCACATCCTACGAGCAGTACTTC. Protein: CAISEGLGTSYEQYF.

This clonotype has a single count. The rearrangement links TRBV7-9 to TRBJ1-1, with a weak D call TRBD1 (6 bases). The germline V and J ends were trimmed by 2 bases and 11 bases, with 15 bases remaining between them. This CDR3 contains 13 residues. Germline V CDR1 and CDR2: SEHNR, FQNEAQ (reference sequence). Written as DNA, the CDR3 is TGTGCCAGCAGCTTATACGAAGCAGGGGATGCTTTCTTT. Translation: CASSLYEAGDAFF.

CDR3 in DNA: TGTGCCAGCAGTACTCACAGGGGCGGTGGCACTGAAGCTTTCTTT. It is translated as CASSTHRGGGTEAFF. The chain recombines TRBV12-3 or TRBV12-4 with TRBJ1-1; TRBD1 matches at 7 bases. This CDR3 region has 15 residues. With V trimmed by 5 bases and J by 4 bases, 10 bases remained unmatched.

The table lists this clonotype with a few counts. The V gene is TRBV28, the J gene TRBJ1-1, with D perhaps matching TRBD1 (5 bases). The CDR3 loop spans 12 amino acids. CDR1 is MDHEN and CDR2 is SYDVKM in the germline V gene. The ends were cut back, 10 bases at V and 2 bases at J, with 11 bases in the middle. The CDR3, as DNA: TGTGCCACCGCGGGGGTTAACACTGAAGCTTTCTTT. Its translation is CATAGVNTEAFF.

This clonotype was detected a few times. This chain connects TRBV9 to TRBJ1-2; D gene unclear. Looked up from germline, CDR1 is SGDLS and CDR2 is YYNGEE. Trimming took off 3 bases at V and 0 bases at J, with 12 bases between the two ends. The CDR3 loop spans 15 amino acids. CDR3 nucleotide sequence: TGTGCCAGCAGCGCCCCGGGAAGGGCTAACTATGGCTACACCTTC. This translates into CASSAPGRANYGYTF.

The chain has TRBV11-2 and TRBJ2-7; a possible D gene is TRBD2 (6 bases). Germline V lookup: CDR1 SGHAT, CDR2 FQNNGV. With 3 bases removed from V and 1 base from J, the gap between germline ends came to 10 bases. The CDR3 spans 14 residues. As DNA, the CDR3 is TGTGCCAGCAGCTTCCGTCGGGGGTCCTACGAGCAGTACTTC. This translates into CASSFRRGSYEQYF.

The chain recombines TRBV6-1 with TRBJ2-2; D remains ambiguous. Looked up from germline, CDR1 is MNHNS and CDR2 is SASEGT. Trimming cost V 1 base and J 3 bases, with 12 bases left between them. This CDR3 is 16 amino acids long. The DNA of the CDR3 is TGTGCCAGCAGTGAAGGGTTCGACAAGTACACCGGGGAGCTGTTTTTT. The encoded protein is CASSEGFDKYTGELFF.

This clonotype was seen only a few times. This chain joins TRBV30 and TRBJ1-2; D is possibly TRBD1 (6 bases). CDR3 length equals 18 residues. CDR1 is GTSNPN, CDR2 SVGIG, per germline (reference sequence). V shed 4 bases and J shed 5 bases, with 29 bases lying between them. The CDR3 region is CAWKKGVSYTGTGYGYTF. In DNA, the CDR3 is TGTGCCTGGAAAAAAGGTGTATCCTATACAGGGACGGGTTATGGCTACACCTTC.

In its sample, this clonotype was seen a few times. The rearrangement joins TRBV15 to TRBJ1-4; 8 positions agree with TRBD1. Germline V gene sequence: CDR1 LNHNV, CDR2 YYDKDF (reference sequence). This CDR3 has 14 residues. After removal of 1 base from V and 8 bases from J, the junction contained 3 bases not matched to a gene. Written as DNA, the CDR3 is TGTGCCACCAGCAGAGTAGGGACAGGCGAAAAACTGTTTTTT. This sequence encodes CATSRVGTGEKLFF.

This chain connects TRBV27 to TRBJ2-7; D is perhaps TRBD1 or TRBD2 (7 bases each). This CDR3 contains 14 residues. Between the trimmed V and J ends, which lost 6 bases and 9 bases, there was a span of 21 bases. Germline V lookup: CDR1 MNHEY, CDR2 SMNVEV (reference sequence). CDR3 DNA: TGTGCCAGCAGCCAGGGGGGGGCGACGCAGAGGCAGTACTTC. Protein sequence: CASSQGGATQRQYF.

The chain is built from TRBV5-4 and TRBJ2-7; 10 bases align to TRBD1. After removal of 1 base from V and 0 bases from J, the junction contained 4 bases not matched to a gene. The CDR3 runs to 16 residues. Per the germline V gene, CDR1 is SGHNT and CDR2 is YYREEE (reference sequence). The CDR3 DNA is TGTGCCAGCAGCTTGCGGACAGGGGGACCCTCCTACGAGCAGTACTTC. It encodes CASSLRTGGPSYEQYF.

The chain couples TRBV2 to TRBJ1-5; no firm D call. The V gene's germline CDR1 is SNHLY and CDR2 FYNNEI. CDR3 length equals 13 residues. V gave up 4 bases and J gave up 7 bases, with 11 bases separating them. CDR3: CASSASGKQPQHF. CDR3 sequence (DNA): TGTGCCAGCAGTGCATCGGGGAAGCAGCCCCAGCATTTT.

This clonotype occurred a few times. This chain connects TRBV25-1 to TRBJ1-2, with 7 nucleotides matching TRBD1. Per the germline V gene, CDR1 is MGHDK and CDR2 is SYGVNS. The CDR3 runs to 14 residues. V was pared by 1 base and J by 4 bases, with 3 bases of the junction left unmatched. This chain's CDR3 is CASSEFGDSYGYTF. The CDR3, as DNA: TGTGCCAGCAGTGAATTCGGGGACAGCTATGGCTACACCTTC.

V is TRBV12-3 or TRBV12-4 and J is TRBJ2-6; D could derive from TRBD1 or TRBD2 (6 bases each). This CDR3 is 18 amino acids long. V gave up 7 bases and J gave up 0 bases, with 19 bases separating them. CDR3 protein: CASTADGGLPSGANVLTF. CDR3 bases: TGTGCCAGCACTGCTGATGGGGGGCTCCCCTCTGGGGCCAACGTCCTGACTTTC.

The V and J genes are TRBV7-2 and TRBJ2-7; TRBD2 aligns across 13 bases. Germline lookup yields CDR1 SGHTA and CDR2 FQGNSA. Trimming cost V 5 bases and J 7 bases; bases outside gene matches: 8. The CDR3 loop spans 15 amino acids. CDR3 nucleotides: TGTGCCAGCAGCCCCGGACTAGCGGGAGATGGTGAGCAGTACTTC. Encoded protein: CASSPGLAGDGEQYF.

The chain employs TRBV28 and TRBJ1-1; D unclear. Germline V gene sequence: CDR1 MDHEN, CDR2 SYDVKM. Trimming removed 6 bases from V and 4 bases from J, with 15 bases in between. The CDR3 spans 14 residues. This chain's CDR3 is CASSQAGRSTEAFF. DNA of the CDR3: TGTGCCAGCAGCCAGGCGGGCCGGAGCACTGAAGCTTTCTTT.

The chain carries TRBV14 and TRBJ2-7; unclear D gene. Germline V CDR1 and CDR2: SGHDN, FVKESK. Trimming removed 3 bases at V and 2 bases at J, with 8 bases between. CDR3 length: 13 amino acids. As DNA, the CDR3 is TGTGCCAGCAGCCATCCTCCTCCCTACGAGCAGTACTTC. Translated, it gives CASSHPPPYEQYF.

This clonotype was observed a few times. The genes are TRBV13 and TRBJ1-2, with D perhaps TRBD1 (5 bases). There are 14 residues in the CDR3. Germline loops: CDR1 PRHDT, CDR2 FYEKMQ (reference sequence). The V end lost 5 bases, the J end lost 0 bases, and 10 bases lay between the germline ends. The CDR3 DNA is TGTGCCAGCAGCCTGACAGAGTCTAACTATGGCTACACCTTC. Its protein is CASSLTESNYGYTF.

The V call is TRBV7-6, the J call TRBJ2-5; 8 bases are shared with TRBD1. The tail of the sequence fits TRBJ2-7 better, so the J call may be wrong. The CDR3 loop spans 16 amino acids. From germline, CDR1 is SGHVS and CDR2 FNYEAQ. CDR3 amino acids: CASSLERGTGVYEQYF. For the CDR3, the DNA is TGTGCCAGCAGCTTAGAGAGAGGGACAGGAGTCTACGAGCAGTACTTC.

J is TRBJ2-7 and V is TRBV7-9; tentatively, D is TRBD1 (5 bases). This CDR3 is 15 amino acids long. Germline V gene sequence: CDR1 SEHNR, CDR2 FQNEAQ (reference sequence). The V end was cut by 1 base, the J end by 6 bases, with 16 bases between. The CDR3 region is CASSLVPAGPGEQYF. The CDR3 DNA is TGTGCCAGCAGCTTAGTCCCAGCAGGGCCAGGCGAGCAGTACTTC.

This clonotype was picked up a small number of times. The V gene is TRBV30, the J gene TRBJ2-5; D is undetermined. Trimming removed 1 base from V and 5 bases from J, with 8 bases in between. There are 12 residues in the CDR3. CDR1 is GTSNPN and CDR2 is SVGIG in the germline V gene (reference sequence). The CDR3 spells CAWSGSWETQYF. The DNA of the CDR3 is TGTGCCTGGAGTGGAAGTTGGGAGACCCAGTACTTC. Full variable domain (rest looked up from reference TRBV30 and TRBJ2-5): SQTIHQWPATLVQPVGSPLSLECTVEGTSNPNLYWYRQAAGRGLQLLFYSVGIGQISSEVPQNLSASRPQDRQFILSSKKLLLSDSGFYLCAWSGSWETQYFGPGTRLLVL.

This sequence joins TRBV20-1 and TRBJ2-5, with D perhaps matching TRBD2 (6 bases). Germline assignment: CDR1 DFQATT and CDR2 SNEGSKA (reference sequence). Trimming took 5 bases from V and 4 from J, leaving 17 bases between them. The CDR3 is 14 amino acids. As DNA, the CDR3 is TGCAGTGCTCTACTAGCCGGGCGTGGAGAGACCCAGTACTTC. Amino acid sequence: CSALLAGRGETQYF.

V is TRBV27 and J is TRBJ2-2; 9 nucleotides align to TRBD1. The CDR3 is 14 amino acids. From germline, CDR1 is MNHEY and CDR2 SMNVEV (reference sequence). J was trimmed by 7 bases and V by 5 bases; bases with no gene match: 5. This chain's CDR3 is CASSTGQGHGELFF. Here the CDR3 DNA reads TGTGCCAGCAGTACGGGACAGGGACACGGGGAGCTGTTTTTT.

This clonotype was seen more than once but under ten times. This chain connects TRBV12-5 to TRBJ2-1; 10 bases are shared with TRBD1. The CDR3 length is 15 residues. Germline V gene lookup returns CDR1 LGHNT and CDR2 FRNRAP. V lost 6 bases and J lost 5; bases outside the gene matches: 7. CDR3 residues: CASGRGQGGNNEQFF. In DNA form, the CDR3 reads TGTGCTAGTGGCCGAGGACAGGGGGGGAACAATGAGCAGTTCTTC.